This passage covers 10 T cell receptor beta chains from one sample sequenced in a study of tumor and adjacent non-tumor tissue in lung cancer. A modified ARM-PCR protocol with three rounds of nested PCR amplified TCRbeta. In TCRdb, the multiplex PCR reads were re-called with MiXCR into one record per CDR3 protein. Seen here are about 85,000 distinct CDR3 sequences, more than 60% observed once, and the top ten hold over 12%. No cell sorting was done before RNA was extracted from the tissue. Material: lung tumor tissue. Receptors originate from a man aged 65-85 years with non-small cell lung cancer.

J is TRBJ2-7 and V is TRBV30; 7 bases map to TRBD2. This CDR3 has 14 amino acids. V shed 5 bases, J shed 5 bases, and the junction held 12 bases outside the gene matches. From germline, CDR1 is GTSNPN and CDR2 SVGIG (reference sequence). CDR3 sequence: CAWGMGGTGHEQYF. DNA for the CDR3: TGTGCCTGGGGTATGGGAGGGACGGGCCACGAGCAGTACTTC. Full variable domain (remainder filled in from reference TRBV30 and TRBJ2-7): SQTIHQWPATLVQPVGSPLSLECTVEGTSNPNLYWYRQAAGRGLQLLFYSVGIGQISSEVPQNLSASRPQDRQFILSSKKLLLSDSGFYLCAWGMGGTGHEQYFGPGTRLTVT.

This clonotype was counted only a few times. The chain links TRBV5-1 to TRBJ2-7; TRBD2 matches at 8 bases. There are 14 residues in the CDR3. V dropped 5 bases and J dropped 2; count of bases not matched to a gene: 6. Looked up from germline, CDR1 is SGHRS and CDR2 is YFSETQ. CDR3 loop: CASRTTSGAYEQYF. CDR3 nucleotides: TGCGCCAGCAGAACAACTAGCGGCGCCTACGAGCAGTACTTC.

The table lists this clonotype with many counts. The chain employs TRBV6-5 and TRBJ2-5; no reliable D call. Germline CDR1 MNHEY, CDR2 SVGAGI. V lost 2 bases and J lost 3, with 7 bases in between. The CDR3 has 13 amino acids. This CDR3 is CASSYNRKETQYF. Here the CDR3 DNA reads TGTGCCAGCAGTTACAACAGAAAAGAGACCCAGTACTTC.

CDR3 sequence: CASSALGVNEQFF. The CDR3 DNA reads TGCGCCAGCAGTGCTTTGGGGGTCAATGAGCAGTTCTTC. V usage is TRBV10-2 and J usage is TRBJ2-1, with D tentatively TRBD1 or TRBD2 (5 bases each). Looked up from germline, CDR1 is WSHSY and CDR2 is SAAADI. Trimming pared 4 bases from V and 6 bases from J, leaving 10 bases between. The CDR3 totals 13 residues.

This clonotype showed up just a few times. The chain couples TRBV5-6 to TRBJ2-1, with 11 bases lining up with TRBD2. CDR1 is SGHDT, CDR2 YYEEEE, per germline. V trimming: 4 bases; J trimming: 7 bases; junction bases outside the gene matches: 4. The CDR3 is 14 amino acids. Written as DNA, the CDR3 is TGTGCCAGCAGCGAACTAGCGGGGGTTAATGAGCAGTTCTTC. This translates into CASSELAGVNEQFF.

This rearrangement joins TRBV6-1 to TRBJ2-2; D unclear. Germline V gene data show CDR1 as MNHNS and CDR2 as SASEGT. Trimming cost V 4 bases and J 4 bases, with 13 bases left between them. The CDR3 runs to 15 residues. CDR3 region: CASSGMAATTGELFF. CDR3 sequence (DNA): TGTGCCAGCAGTGGAATGGCCGCCACCACCGGGGAGCTGTTTTTT.

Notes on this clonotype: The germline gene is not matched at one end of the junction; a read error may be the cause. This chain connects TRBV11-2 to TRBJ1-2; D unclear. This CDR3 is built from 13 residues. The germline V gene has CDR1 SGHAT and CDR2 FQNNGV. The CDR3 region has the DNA TGTGCTAGCAGTAAAAGGGAAGGCTATGACTACACCTTC. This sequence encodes CASSKREGYDYTF.

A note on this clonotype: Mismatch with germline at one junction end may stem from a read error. CDR3 sequence reads: CVSRPGVGTEAFF. The CDR3 nucleotides read TGTGTCAGCAGACCTGGGGTTGGCACCGAAGCTTTCTTT. The V call is TRBV5-4, the J call TRBJ1-1; D ambiguous. Germline V gives CDR1 SGHNT, CDR2 YYREEE (reference sequence). The CDR3 sequence is 13 residues long.

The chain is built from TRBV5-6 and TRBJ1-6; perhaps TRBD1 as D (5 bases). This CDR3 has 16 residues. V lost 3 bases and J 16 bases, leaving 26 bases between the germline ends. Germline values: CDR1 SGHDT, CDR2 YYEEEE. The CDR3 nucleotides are TGTGCCAGCAGCTGGAGGGACCCAGCTCCGAATTCATCACTCCACTTT. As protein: CASSWRDPAPNSSLHF.

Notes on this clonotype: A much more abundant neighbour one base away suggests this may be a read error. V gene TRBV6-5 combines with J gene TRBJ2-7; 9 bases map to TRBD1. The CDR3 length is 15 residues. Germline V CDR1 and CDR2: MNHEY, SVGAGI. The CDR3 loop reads CASSYSGQGGHEQCF. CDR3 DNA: TGTGCCAGCAGTTACTCGGGACAGGGCGGGCACGAGCAGTGCTTC.